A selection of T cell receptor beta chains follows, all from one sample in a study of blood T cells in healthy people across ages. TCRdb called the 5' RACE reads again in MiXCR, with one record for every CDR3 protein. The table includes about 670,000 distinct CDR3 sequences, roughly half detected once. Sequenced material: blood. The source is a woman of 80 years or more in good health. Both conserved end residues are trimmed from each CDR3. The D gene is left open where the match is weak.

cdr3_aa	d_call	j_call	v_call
ASKSEGARQETQY	TRBD1	TRBJ2-5	TRBV28
ASSLGIHYEQY	.	TRBJ2-7	TRBV28
SANLAGDEQY	TRBD2	.	TRBV20-1
ASRPGPPLPDEQF	.	TRBJ2-1	TRBV6-6
ASSSPRPGNQPQH	.	TRBJ1-5	TRBV28
ASSPGLGQSYEQY	.	TRBJ2-7	TRBV7-2
ASSQPPLLGLQF	.	TRBJ2-1	TRBV28
ASRVPGSYGYT	.	TRBJ1-2	TRBV6-6
SARGGGTYNEQF	.	TRBJ2-1	TRBV20-1
ASRRTGGAYEQY	TRBD1	.	TRBV27
ATSRLGLDEKLF	.	TRBJ1-4	TRBV15
ASSLPRDRGHEQY	TRBD1	TRBJ2-7	TRBV28
SADNRRAKNIQY	.	.	TRBV20-1
ASSSYDYSQETQY	.	TRBJ2-5	TRBV18
SARESSLGYEQY	.	TRBJ2-7	TRBV20-1
SAREAGLYEQY	.	TRBJ2-7	TRBV20-1
ATGQGNSPLH	TRBD1	TRBJ1-6	TRBV6-5
ASSPQGRLTYEQY	.	.	TRBV18
ASSQDGPGAGTDTQY	.	TRBJ2-3	TRBV3-1
ASSPSGWGQNEQF	.	TRBJ2-1	TRBV27
ASSDSPRQGLGGELF	TRBD1	TRBJ2-2	TRBV25-1
ASSVRGFTDTQY	.	TRBJ2-3	TRBV9
ASSPQDTQFAGYT	.	TRBJ1-2	TRBV6-1
AISESSGRPDTQY	TRBD2	TRBJ2-3	TRBV10-3
SAPAGTSGQSSTDTQY	TRBD2	TRBJ2-3	TRBV20-1
ASSQVGVGVQPQH	.	TRBJ1-5	TRBV16
ATSRDGGYEEQF	.	TRBJ2-1	TRBV15
ATSHWGNEQF	.	TRBJ2-1	TRBV27
SANTLGNQPQH	.	TRBJ1-5	TRBV20-1
ASSESDRATYEQY	TRBD1	.	TRBV25-1
SVGWPPGITKNIQY	.	TRBJ2-4	TRBV29-1
AGDREVRYEQY	TRBD1	TRBJ2-7	TRBV30
ASSKASEGEVDTQY	.	TRBJ2-3	TRBV21-1
ASSLTGLAQETQY	TRBD2	.	TRBV12-3/TRBV12-4
SARPDSDNSPLH	.	TRBJ1-6	TRBV20-1
ASSHGRDRGFRGYT	TRBD1	TRBJ1-2	TRBV4-3
ASSQEPSGGYRETQY	TRBD2	TRBJ2-5	TRBV4-2
ASSARQFQETQY	.	.	TRBV5-6
ASSSGLAGERRYEQY	TRBD2	.	TRBV5-1
ASTQERGGGTDTQY	TRBD2	TRBJ2-3	TRBV12-3/TRBV12-4
SAITVAGELF	.	TRBJ2-2	TRBV29-1
ASSFAGRSTDTQY	.	TRBJ2-3	TRBV27
SAGGLAGGYPY	TRBD2	TRBJ2-5	TRBV20-1
SASSGRDSYEQY	.	TRBJ2-7	TRBV20-1
SVVPRGNNEQF	.	TRBJ2-1	TRBV29-1
ASGLASGSREQY	TRBD2	TRBJ2-5	TRBV6-6
SASGVEGGGPLHGELF	TRBD1	TRBJ2-2	TRBV20-1
AGNRPGQGSWEAF	TRBD1	TRBJ1-1	TRBV6-6
ASILDGGYGYT	.	TRBJ1-2	TRBV5-1
ASSPDISSEGYT	.	TRBJ1-2	TRBV7-9
ASSGLGNNEQF	.	TRBJ2-1	TRBV2
ASSQGRTGELQH	TRBD1	TRBJ1-5	TRBV4-2
AISGTSSYEQY	.	TRBJ2-7	TRBV10-3